The next 27 T cell receptor beta chains were all read from a single sample in a study of blood T cell repertoires in COVID-19. The table came from immunoSEQ multiplex PCR; TCRdb's copy has only in-frame clones and leaves some out. The sample has fewer than 350,000 clones, 75% to 95% seen once; the top ten hold about 6.8%. Sequencing used peripheral blood. All receptors derive from a woman in her 30s with COVID-19, enrolled during active disease.

The CDR3 DNA follows: TGTGCCACCAGCAGAGATCGGGGACAGCCCCAGCATTTT. It is translated as CATSRDRGQPQHF. The chain is built from TRBV15 and TRBJ1-5; D gene uncertain. CDR1 is LNHNV, CDR2 YYDKDF, per germline (reference sequence). Trimming stripped 0 bases from V and 7 bases from J, with 7 bases between. The CDR3 loop spans 13 amino acids.

The V gene is TRBV28, the J gene TRBJ1-2, with D perhaps matching TRBD1 (5 bases). V lost 3 bases and J 4 bases, leaving 9 bases between the germline ends. CDR3 length: 13 residues. Germline CDR1 MDHEN, CDR2 SYDVKM. The CDR3 region is CASSLGLFYGYTF. The CDR3 DNA sequence: TGTGCCAGCAGTTTGGGACTCTTCTATGGCTACACCTTC.

V usage is TRBV19 and J usage is TRBJ2-7; D unresolved. V lost 1 base and J 5 bases, leaving 9 bases between the germline ends. The CDR3 is made up of 13 amino acids. The V gene's germline CDR1 is LNHDA and CDR2 SQIVND (reference sequence). The CDR3 loop is CASSIGGSNEQYF. DNA of the CDR3: TGTGCCAGTAGTATAGGCGGCTCAAACGAGCAGTACTTC.

The chain employs TRBV28 and TRBJ2-1; 8 bases agree with TRBD2. There are 15 residues in the CDR3. The V gene end was trimmed by 2 bases and the J gene end by 6 bases; junction bases not matched to a gene: 6. Germline-derived CDR1 and CDR2 are MDHEN and SYDVKM. The CDR3 protein is CASSLASGRPNEQFF. In nucleotides, the CDR3 is TGTGCCAGCAGTTTAGCCAGCGGGAGACCCAATGAGCAGTTCTTC.

This clone was observed a single time. The chain carries TRBV9 and TRBJ2-3; 10 bases line up with TRBD2. Germline V gene sequence: CDR1 SGDLS, CDR2 YYNGEE. V dropped 4 bases and J dropped 6; count of bases not matched to a gene: 8. This CDR3 is 15 amino acids long. The CDR3 sequence is CASSPTSGTGDTQYF. Here the CDR3 DNA reads TGTGCCAGCAGCCCCACTAGCGGGACTGGGGATACGCAGTATTTT.

The genes are TRBV5-8 and TRBJ1-3; tentative D call: TRBD1 (5 bases). Per the germline V gene, CDR1 is SGHTS and CDR2 is YDEGEE. This CDR3 is built from 14 residues. The germline V and J ends were trimmed by 1 base and 2 bases, with 7 bases remaining between them. The CDR3 sequence: CASSLRGTGNTIYF. The DNA of the CDR3 is TGTGCCAGCAGCTTGCGGGGGACTGGAAACACCATATATTTT.

The CDR3 DNA reads TGTGCCAGCAGTTACCCCAAGGGAGGGAGTGATGGCTACACCTTC. Encoded protein: CASSYPKGGSDGYTF. The rearrangement joins TRBV6-5 to TRBJ1-2; D not resolved. The CDR3 covers 15 residues. Trimming left V 2 bases short and J 6 bases short, with 16 bases between. Germline loops: CDR1 MNHEY, CDR2 SVGAGI.

The rearrangement joins TRBV28 to TRBJ1-2; tentative D call: TRBD1 (6 bases). The V and J ends lost 4 bases and 4 bases respectively, with 10 bases between them. Germline V gives CDR1 MDHEN, CDR2 SYDVKM. This CDR3 is 13 amino acids long. DNA for the CDR3: TGTGCCAGCAGTTCTGGACAGCCCTATGGCTACACCTTC. Its protein is CASSSGQPYGYTF.

V and J are TRBV23-1 and TRBJ2-3; 9 nucleotides agree with TRBD2. TRBV23-1 is annotated as an ORF whose role is uncertain. V was clipped by 3 bases and J by 1 base; unmatched bases: 14. The CDR3 sequence is 19 residues long. CDR3 protein: CASSQPTSGLPGGTDTQYF. The CDR3 region has the DNA TGCGCCAGCAGTCAGCCGACTAGCGGTTTGCCCGGGGGCACAGATACGCAGTATTTT.

This rearrangement joins TRBV9 to TRBJ2-1; TRBD1 matches at 10 bases. The germline V gene has CDR1 SGDLS and CDR2 YYNGEE. J lost 8 bases, V lost 2 bases, and 7 bases had no gene match. This CDR3 comprises 15 residues. CDR3 in amino acids: CASSVGTGVRYEQFF. CDR3 in DNA: TGTGCCAGCAGCGTCGGGACAGGGGTACGATATGAGCAGTTCTTC. The full variable domain, its missing parts supplied by reference TRBV9 and TRBJ2-1, is DSGVTQTPKHLITATGQRVTLRCSPRSGDLSVYWYQQSLDQGLQFLIQYYNGEERAKGNILERFSAQQFPDLHSELNLSSLELGDSALYFCASSVGTGVRYEQFFGPGTRLTVL.

This chain connects TRBV2 to TRBJ2-2; TRBD2 agrees at 7 bases. After removal of 5 bases from V and 0 bases from J, the junction contained 3 bases not matched to a gene. This CDR3 spans 15 amino acids. Germline-derived CDR1 and CDR2 are SNHLY and FYNNEI. The CDR3 sequence: CASSRLAANTGELFF. The DNA for the CDR3 is TGTGCCAGCAGTCGGCTAGCGGCGAACACCGGGGAGCTGTTTTTT. Looking up the rest from reference TRBV2 and TRBJ2-2 gives the full variable domain: EPEVTQTPSHQVTQMGQEVILRCVPISNHLYFYWYRQILGQKVEFLVSFYNNEISEKSEIFDDQFSVERPDGSNFTLKIRSTKLEDSAMYFCASSRLAANTGELFFGEGSRLTVL.

The chain recombines TRBV5-5 with TRBJ1-1; D is possibly TRBD1 (5 bases). Germline CDR1 is SGHKS and CDR2 is YYEKEE (reference sequence). CDR3 length: 11 amino acids. V was pared by 2 bases and J by 7 bases, with 6 bases between. CDR3 DNA sequence: TGTGCCAGCAGCTTCACAGGTGAAGCTTTCTTT. As protein: CASSFTGEAFF.

This clone was seen a handful of times. The chain links TRBV6-6 to TRBJ1-3; D ambiguous. CDR3 size: 14 residues. Trimming took 8 bases from V and 2 from J, leaving 13 bases between them. Germline assignment: CDR1 MNHNY and CDR2 SVGAGI (reference sequence). The CDR3 bases are TGTGCCAGCCAAATTCAGTTCCCTGGAAACACCATATATTTT. The encoded protein is CASQIQFPGNTIYF.

The J gene is TRBJ1-1, the V gene TRBV2, with 7 positions matching TRBD1. Germline CDR1 reads SNHLY; CDR2 reads FYNNEI. The CDR3 has 14 residues. Unmatched junction bases numbered 2, after V lost 4 bases and J lost 0 bases. CDR3 nucleotides: TGTGCCAGCAGTGGGGGGACAGTGAACACTGAAGCTTTCTTT. It yields the protein CASSGGTVNTEAFF. Full variable domain (rest looked up from reference TRBV2 and TRBJ1-1): EPEVTQTPSHQVTQMGQEVILRCVPISNHLYFYWYRQILGQKVEFLVSFYNNEISEKSEIFDDQFSVERPDGSNFTLKIRSTKLEDSAMYFCASSGGTVNTEAFFGQGTRLTVV.

This chain uses TRBV19 with TRBJ2-3, with 7 bases matching TRBD1. With V trimmed by 6 bases and J by 2 bases, 5 bases remained unmatched. CDR3 length: 14 amino acids. CDR1 is LNHDA and CDR2 is SQIVND in the germline V gene (reference sequence). The CDR3 loop reads CASSSQGDTDTQYF. The CDR3 bases are TGTGCCAGTAGCTCCCAGGGGGACACAGATACGCAGTATTTT.

The chain uses TRBV18 and TRBJ1-1; possible D gene TRBD1, 5 bases. The CDR3 is 13 amino acids. Germline lookup yields CDR1 KGHSH and CDR2 LQKENI. V shed 6 bases and J shed 2 bases, with 10 bases lying between them. The CDR3 DNA sequence: TGTGCCAGCTCGTCGGACATCAACACTGAAGCTTTCTTT. It encodes CASSSDINTEAFF.

This chain links TRBV19 with TRBJ2-6; TRBD1 agrees at 7 bases. This CDR3 is built from 17 residues. Germline V gene lookup returns CDR1 LNHDA and CDR2 SQIVND (reference sequence). Unmatched junction bases numbered 7, after V lost 5 bases and J lost 0 bases. The CDR3 loop is CASSPWTGSSGANVLTF. The CDR3 DNA follows: TGTGCCAGTAGTCCCTGGACAGGTAGCTCTGGGGCCAACGTCCTGACTTTC.

This chain connects TRBV9 to TRBJ2-1; TRBD2 matches at 8 bases. CDR3 length: 16 residues. CDR1 is SGDLS, CDR2 YYNGEE, per germline. Losses at the gene ends were 0 bases for V and 7 bases for J; bases not matched to a gene: 9. CDR3 DNA sequence: TGTGCCAGCAGCGTAGACCCGGGAGGGCCCGTGAATGAGCAGTTCTTC. Translation: CASSVDPGGPVNEQFF.

This rearrangement joins TRBV28 to TRBJ2-2; D is perhaps TRBD2 (6 bases). The CDR3 runs to 15 residues. Germline V gene data show CDR1 as MDHEN and CDR2 as SYDVKM. V was pared by 3 bases and J by 2 bases, with 10 bases between. The CDR3 region is CASSFPGLNTGELFF. DNA for the CDR3: TGTGCCAGCAGTTTTCCGGGACTTAACACCGGGGAGCTGTTTTTT.

The gene calls are TRBV4-1 and TRBJ2-7, with D possibly TRBD2 on 5 matching bases. The CDR3 has 13 amino acids. The germline V and J ends were trimmed by 4 bases and 0 bases, with 7 bases remaining between them. Germline lookup yields CDR1 MGHRA and CDR2 YSYEKL. This CDR3 reads CASSPTISYEQYF. CDR3 nucleotide sequence: TGCGCCAGCAGCCCGACTATCTCCTACGAGCAGTACTTC.

The chain recombines TRBV10-1 with TRBJ2-2; D is unclear. CDR1 and CDR2 from the germline V gene are WNHNN and SYGVQD (reference sequence). The CDR3 contains 14 residues. Trimming shortened V by 6 bases and J by 5 bases, and 13 bases separated the two germline ends. For the CDR3, the DNA is TGCGCCAGCAGCCCCGACTCACGGACCGGGGAGCTGTTTTTT. Amino acids: CASSPDSRTGELFF.

This clone has a single count. The rearrangement uses TRBV24-1 and TRBJ2-1; TRBD2 is a possible D gene (5 bases). The CDR3 runs to 11 residues. Trimming left V 4 bases short and J 9 bases short, with 6 bases between. Germline V gene data show CDR1 as KGHDR and CDR2 as SFDVKD. CDR3 nucleotide sequence: TGTGCCACCAGTGACCGGGGTGAGCAGTTCTTC. Translation: CATSDRGEQFF.

J is TRBJ2-1 and V is TRBV4-1; 7 bases match TRBD2. This CDR3 has 16 residues. In germline, CDR1 is MGHRA, CDR2 YSYEKL. Unmatched junction bases numbered 7, after V lost 5 bases and J lost 0 bases. The CDR3 here is CASSSGGISSYNEQFF. As DNA, the CDR3 is TGCGCCAGCAGCTCGGGGGGTATTAGCTCCTACAATGAGCAGTTCTTC.

This rearrangement joins TRBV28 to TRBJ2-2; a possible D gene is TRBD2 (7 bases). CDR1 and CDR2 from the germline V gene are MDHEN and SYDVKM. Between the trimmed V and J ends, which lost 6 bases and 6 bases, there was a span of 14 bases. The CDR3 is 14 amino acids. The CDR3 loop is CASSPGGAPGELFF. CDR3 in DNA: TGTGCCAGCAGCCCTGGGGGGGCGCCCGGGGAGCTGTTTTTT.

The chain links TRBV28 to TRBJ1-4; the match to TRBD1 covers 8 bases. The CDR3 is made up of 13 amino acids. The V gene's germline CDR1 is MDHEN and CDR2 SYDVKM. V shed 7 bases and J 10 bases; nucleotides not matched to a gene: 8. Here the CDR3 DNA reads TGTGCCAGCAATCCAGGGGGCATAGGAAAACTGTTTTTT. It codes for CASNPGGIGKLFF.

The chain uses TRBV6-5 and TRBJ2-5, with 11 bases identical to TRBD2. Germline assignment: CDR1 MNHEY and CDR2 SVGAGI. The CDR3 consists of 15 residues. J gave up 7 bases and V 5 bases, and 9 bases lay outside the gene matches. CDR3 protein: CASSRKTSGNGTQYF. The CDR3 nucleotides are TGTGCCAGCAGTCGGAAGACTAGCGGGAACGGGACCCAGTACTTC.

This sequence joins TRBV5-6 and TRBJ2-3; 8 bases line up with TRBD2. Germline loops: CDR1 SGHDT, CDR2 YYEEEE. The junction had 9 bases not matched to a gene; V was cut back by 4 bases and J by 5 bases. CDR3 length: 15 residues. CDR3 bases: TGTGCCAGCAGCCTCGGGGGGGGGCGAGAAGATACGCAGTATTTT. Encoded protein: CASSLGGGREDTQYF.